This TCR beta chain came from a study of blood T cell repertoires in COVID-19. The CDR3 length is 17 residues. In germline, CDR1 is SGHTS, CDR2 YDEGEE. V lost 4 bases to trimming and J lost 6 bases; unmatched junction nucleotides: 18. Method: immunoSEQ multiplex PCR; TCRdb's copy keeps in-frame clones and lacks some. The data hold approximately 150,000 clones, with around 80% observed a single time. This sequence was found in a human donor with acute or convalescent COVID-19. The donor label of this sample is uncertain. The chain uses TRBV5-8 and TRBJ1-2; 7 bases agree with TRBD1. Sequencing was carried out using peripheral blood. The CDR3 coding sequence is TGTGCCAGCAGCGGAAGGTTAGGACAGGCGACAAGGGATGGCTACACCTTC. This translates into CASSGRLGQATRDGYTF.